The clone carrying this T cell receptor (beta chain) was recorded only once. Per the study methods: Amplification from reference gene primers served as the basis for estimated nucleated cell counts. Sequencing was performed with immunoSEQ multiplex PCR; in TCRdb, only in-frame clones are kept and a portion is missing. D and trimming were read from the DNA, whereas the V and J calls and clone size are those reported in that table. Of about 75,000 clones listed, about 91% are singletons. CDR1 is SGHTA and CDR2 is FQGNSA in the germline V gene. CDR3 length: 13 residues. Unmatched junction bases numbered 6, after V lost 6 bases and J lost 7 bases. This entry comes from a study of blood T cell repertoires in COVID-19. As for the study in general: Sites across the United States, Italy and Spain contributed samples from acute and convalescent COVID-19. Sample material is recorded as cDNA or gDNA derived from T cells, B-cell-depleted T cells, or PBMCs.

Sample: peripheral blood. The chain employs TRBV7-2 and TRBJ1-5, with 7 nucleotides matching TRBD1. The receptor's source is a woman in her 70s with acute or convalescent COVID-19. The CDR3 here is CASSPDREQPQHF. CDR3 nucleotide sequence: TGTGCCAGCAGTCCTGACAGGGAACAGCCCCAGCATTTT.